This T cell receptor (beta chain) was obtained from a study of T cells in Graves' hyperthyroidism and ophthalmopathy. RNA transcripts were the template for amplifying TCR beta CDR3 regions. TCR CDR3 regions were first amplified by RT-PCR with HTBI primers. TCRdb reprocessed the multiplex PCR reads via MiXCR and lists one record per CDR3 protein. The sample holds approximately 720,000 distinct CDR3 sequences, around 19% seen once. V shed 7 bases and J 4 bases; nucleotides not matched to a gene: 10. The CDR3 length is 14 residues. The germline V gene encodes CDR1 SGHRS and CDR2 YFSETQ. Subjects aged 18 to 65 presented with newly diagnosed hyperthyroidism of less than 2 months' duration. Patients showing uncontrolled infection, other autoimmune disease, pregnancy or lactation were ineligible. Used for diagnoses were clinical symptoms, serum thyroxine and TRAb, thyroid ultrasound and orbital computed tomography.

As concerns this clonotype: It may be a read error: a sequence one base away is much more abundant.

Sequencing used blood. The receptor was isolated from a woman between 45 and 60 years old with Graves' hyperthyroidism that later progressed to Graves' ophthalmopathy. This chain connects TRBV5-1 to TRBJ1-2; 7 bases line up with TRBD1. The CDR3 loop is CASGPETGPYGYTF. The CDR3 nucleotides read TGCGCCAGCGGGCCGGAGACAGGGCCCTATGGCTACACCTTC.